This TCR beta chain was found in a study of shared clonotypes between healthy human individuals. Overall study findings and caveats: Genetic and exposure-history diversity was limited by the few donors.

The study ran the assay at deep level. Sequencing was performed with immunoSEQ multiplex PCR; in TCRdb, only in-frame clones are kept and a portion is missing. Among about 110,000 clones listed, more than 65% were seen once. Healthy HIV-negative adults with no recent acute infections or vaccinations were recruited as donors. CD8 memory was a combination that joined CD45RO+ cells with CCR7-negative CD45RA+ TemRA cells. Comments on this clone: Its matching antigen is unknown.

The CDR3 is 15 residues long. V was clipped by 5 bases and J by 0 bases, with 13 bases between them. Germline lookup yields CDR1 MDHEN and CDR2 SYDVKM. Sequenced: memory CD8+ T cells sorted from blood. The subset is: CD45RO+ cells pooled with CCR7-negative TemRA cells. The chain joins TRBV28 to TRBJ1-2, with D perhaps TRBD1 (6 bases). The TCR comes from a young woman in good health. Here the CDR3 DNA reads TGTGCCAGCAGTCGTACAGGGCCGGCTAACTATGGCTACACCTTC. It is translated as CASSRTGPANYGYTF.